These 19 T cell receptor beta chains were all obtained from the same sample, sequenced in a study of brain metastases from non-small cell lung cancer. Only in-frame clones appear in the TCRdb table, and some are missing; sequencing was by immunoSEQ multiplex PCR. The sample has 150 to 250 clones, about 91% seen once. The sample was tissue from a brain metastasis. The receptors were sampled from a donor at least 40 years old with non-small cell lung cancer.

About this clone itself: A read error may account for a junction end that differs from germline. This chain joins TRBV3-1 (or the pseudogene TRBV3-2) and TRBJ1-2; no clear D gene. The germline V gene encodes CDR1 LGHDT and CDR2 YNNKEL (reference sequence). The CDR3 runs to 14 residues. The CDR3 coding sequence is TGTGCCAGTAGCCCAGCTAGAGGGTCTGCTGGCTACACCTTC. Its translation: CASSPARGSAGYTF.

This chain uses TRBV18 with TRBJ1-1; D might be TRBD1 (6 bases). Between the trimmed V and J ends, which lost 6 bases and 4 bases, there was a span of 18 bases. CDR1 KGHSH and CDR2 LQKENI come from the germline V gene. The CDR3 sequence is 15 residues long. CDR3 sequence reads: CASSPERQEGTEAFF. Written as DNA, the CDR3 is TGTGCCAGCTCTCCGGAACGACAGGAGGGCACTGAAGCTTTCTTT.

The chain is built from TRBV7-8 and TRBJ2-7; 9 positions match TRBD1. Germline CDR1 and CDR2: SGHVS and FQNEAQ. The V gene end was trimmed by 5 bases and the J gene end by 3 bases; junction bases not matched to a gene: 8. This CDR3 is built from 15 residues. The CDR3 nucleotides read TGTGCCAGCAGCCCGTCGGAGGGACAGGGCTACGAGCAGTACTTC. Protein product: CASSPSEGQGYEQYF.

This clone was seen a single time. The V call is TRBV18, the J call TRBJ1-5; 8 bases agree with TRBD1. Germline CDR1 is KGHSH and CDR2 is LQKENI. V lost 5 bases and J lost 2; bases outside the gene matches: 2. CDR3 length equals 14 residues. The CDR3 nucleotides read TGTGCCAGCTCAGCGACAGGGGGCAATCAGCCCCAGCATTTT. It specifies CASSATGGNQPQHF.

This clone was seen more than once but under ten times. CDR3 in amino acids: CASSFGTGYNEQFF. In DNA, the CDR3 is TGCGCCAGCAGCTTCGGGACAGGGTACAATGAGCAGTTCTTC. This rearrangement joins TRBV5-1 to TRBJ2-1; 9 bases align to TRBD1. With 2 bases clipped from V and 4 bases from J, the junction kept 1 base outside the gene matches. CDR1 and CDR2 from the germline V gene are SGHRS and YFSETQ. This CDR3 is built from 14 residues.

The chain carries TRBV5-4 and TRBJ2-7; 8 bases match TRBD1. CDR3 size: 16 residues. The junction had 9 bases not matched to a gene; V was cut back by 4 bases and J by 0 bases. Per germline, CDR1 SGHNT and CDR2 YYREEE (reference sequence). The CDR3 nucleotides are TGTGCCAGCAGCCCGTCAGGGGACAGGTCCTCCTACGAGCAGTACTTC. The encoded protein is CASSPSGDRSSYEQYF.

The chain couples TRBV10-2 to TRBJ2-7; 7 nucleotides agree with TRBD2. The length of the CDR3 is 11 residues. Losses at the gene ends were 6 bases for V and 4 bases for J; bases not matched to a gene: 0. CDR1 and CDR2 from the germline V gene are WSHSY and SAAADI. The CDR3 DNA is TGCGCCAGCAGGGGGGGGTACGAGCAGTACTTC. Amino acids: CASRGGYEQYF.

The V gene is TRBV6-5, the J gene TRBJ2-7; D unresolved. This CDR3 has 13 residues. V lost 5 bases, J lost 7 bases, and 15 bases lay in between. Germline V CDR1 and CDR2: MNHEY, SVGAGI. The CDR3 DNA sequence: TGTGCCAGCAGTACCGGACCGATGGGGGAGCAGTACTTC. Translating gives CASSTGPMGEQYF.

Remarks on this clone: One end of the junction is discordant with germline, which a read error may explain. The V and J genes are TRBV30 and TRBJ1-3, with no clear D. Germline V CDR1 and CDR2: GTSNPN, SVGIG (reference sequence). CDR3 size: 12 residues. The CDR3 spells CAWKKSGNIIYF. CDR3 DNA sequence: TGTGCCTGGAAGAAGTCTGGAAACATCATATATTTT.

The rearrangement uses TRBV4-1 and TRBJ2-2, with a weak D call TRBD2 (5 bases). In germline, CDR1 is MGHRA, CDR2 YSYEKL. This CDR3 is built from 15 residues. V gave up 0 bases and J gave up 4 bases, with 9 bases separating them. This CDR3 reads CASSQERVATGELFF. CDR3 DNA: TGCGCCAGCAGCCAAGAGAGGGTAGCCACCGGGGAGCTGTTTTTT.

The chain combines TRBV6-2 or TRBV6-3 with TRBJ1-1; a weak D match, TRBD1 (5 bases). Germline loops: CDR1 MNHEY, CDR2 SVGEGT. The V gene lost 2 bases and the J gene lost 3 bases, with 13 bases spanning the gap. The CDR3 is 15 amino acids. Here the CDR3 DNA reads TGTGCCAGCAGTTACAGGGGTTTACGGTACACTGAAGCTTTCTTT. It codes for CASSYRGLRYTEAFF.

This chain uses TRBV6-5 with TRBJ1-2; D remains unclear. The CDR3 is 13 amino acids. Germline CDR1 MNHEY, CDR2 SVGAGI. V was cut by 4 bases and J by 1 base, with 7 bases left in between. For the CDR3, the DNA is TGTGCCAGCAGTTCGGCGGATAACTATGGCTACACCTTC. Its protein product is CASSSADNYGYTF.

V gene TRBV6-5 combines with J gene TRBJ2-3; 7 bases are a match to TRBD2. Germline V lookup: CDR1 MNHEY, CDR2 SVGAGI. The CDR3 consists of 16 residues. The V segment lost 4 bases and the J segment 0 bases; nucleotides outside the gene matches: 7. The CDR3 region has the DNA TGTGCCAGCAGTTCGTTACTAGCGACTAGCACAGATACGCAGTATTTT. It yields the protein CASSSLLATSTDTQYF.

This sequence joins TRBV7-2 and TRBJ2-1; TRBD1 is a possible D gene (5 bases). The CDR3 loop spans 15 amino acids. Trimming took off 2 bases at V and 2 bases at J, with 10 bases between the two ends. Germline V gives CDR1 SGHTA, CDR2 FQGNSA. CDR3 loop: CASSLSQGTYNEQFF. CDR3 in DNA: TGTGCCAGCAGCTTATCCCAGGGTACCTACAATGAGCAGTTCTTC.

The gene calls are TRBV4-1 and TRBJ2-3; weak D call: TRBD2 (6 bases). Trimming pared 6 bases from V and 4 bases from J, leaving 17 bases between. CDR3 length: 15 amino acids. Germline V gene sequence: CDR1 MGHRA, CDR2 YSYEKL. The CDR3 DNA reads TGCGCCAGCAGGGGGAGGCCACACGGACCAGATACGCAGTATTTT. It codes for CASRGRPHGPDTQYF.

In the case of this clone: This sample also contains other DNA sequences that code for the same CDR3. The chain has TRBV2 and TRBJ2-1, with no clear D. Germline-derived CDR1 and CDR2 are SNHLY and FYNNEI. This CDR3 has 11 residues. V was cut by 5 bases and J by 7 bases, with 6 bases left in between. The CDR3 sequence: CASSFGNEQFF. The CDR3 DNA sequence: TGTGCCAGCAGTTTCGGGAATGAGCAGTTCTTC.

The CDR3 DNA is TGTGCCACCGAACCGGGACATGTCTATGGCTACACCTTC. It translates to CATEPGHVYGYTF. The rearrangement links TRBV24-1 to TRBJ1-2; D is perhaps TRBD1 (6 bases). V was cut by 9 bases and J by 4 bases, with 14 bases left in between. This CDR3 is built from 13 residues. Germline CDR1 KGHDR, CDR2 SFDVKD.

This clone was counted a few times. CDR3 loop: CASSLNAGANTGELFF. The CDR3 nucleotides read TGCGCCAGCAGCTTGAACGCGGGCGCGAACACCGGGGAGCTGTTTTTT. The chain uses TRBV5-1 and TRBJ2-2, with a tentative D call TRBD2 (5 bases). The CDR3 has 16 amino acids. Trimming took 1 base from V and 0 from J, leaving 10 bases between them. Per the germline V gene, CDR1 is SGHRS and CDR2 is YFSETQ.

This sequence joins TRBV10-1 and TRBJ1-1, with TRBD1 identical over 10 bases. The V segment lost 5 bases and the J segment 3 bases; nucleotides outside the gene matches: 9. Germline V gene sequence: CDR1 WNHNN, CDR2 SYGVQD (reference sequence). This CDR3 has 16 residues. CDR3 protein: CASSYRRDRGYTEAFF. The CDR3 DNA reads TGCGCCAGCAGTTACCGCCGGGACAGGGGATACACTGAAGCTTTCTTT.